These T cell receptor beta chains were read from a single sample in a study of control samples from healthy donors and cancer patients. Clones were read by immunoSEQ multiplex PCR, and TCRdb kept only the in-frame ones, dropping some. The sample records roughly 88,000 clones, 91% being singletons. The sequenced sample consisted of blood. The receptors derive from a man aged 50 to 59 in good health. Each CDR3 is given without its conserved first and last residue. A row's size may be missing; if present it is once, few, many or a size class.

clone size,V gene,J gene,CDR3 protein
NA,TRBV10-3,TRBJ1-2,AISESRGNYGYT
NA,TRBV7-9,TRBJ2-5,ASRGRGLAEETQY
NA,TRBV11-3,TRBJ1-5,ASSFYENQPQH
NA,TRBV11-2,TRBJ1-3,ASSRQYRNTIY
NA,TRBV30,TRBJ1-2,AWSEPGGGYGYT
once,TRBV10-3,TRBJ1-1,AISGTGRGNTEAF
NA,TRBV6-5,TRBJ2-7,ATVDRSSYEQY
NA,TRBV25-1,TRBJ1-4,ASSELLVNEKLF
NA,TRBV5-1,TRBJ2-7,ASSWTSGGAEEY
once,TRBV29-1,TRBJ1-2,SGGDRVGFYGYT
NA,TRBV12-5,TRBJ2-7,ASGWAYEQY
NA,TRBV24-1,TRBJ1-4,ATSDLPTEVTNEKLF
NA,TRBV18,TRBJ1-5,ASSPGVDQPQH
NA,TRBV4-1,TRBJ2-2,ASSRPFGTTGGNTGELF
NA,TRBV19,TRBJ1-6,ASSPGVAPLH
NA,TRBV10-3,TRBJ1-6,AISAGPGNSPLH
NA,TRBV5-1,TRBJ2-2,ASSPWGGSNTGELF
NA,TRBV6-6,TRBJ2-1,ACLGQEGNNEQF
NA,TRBV14,TRBJ2-7,ASSQGRRHEQY
many,TRBV6-1,TRBJ1-2,ASSEGLAGAIYGYT